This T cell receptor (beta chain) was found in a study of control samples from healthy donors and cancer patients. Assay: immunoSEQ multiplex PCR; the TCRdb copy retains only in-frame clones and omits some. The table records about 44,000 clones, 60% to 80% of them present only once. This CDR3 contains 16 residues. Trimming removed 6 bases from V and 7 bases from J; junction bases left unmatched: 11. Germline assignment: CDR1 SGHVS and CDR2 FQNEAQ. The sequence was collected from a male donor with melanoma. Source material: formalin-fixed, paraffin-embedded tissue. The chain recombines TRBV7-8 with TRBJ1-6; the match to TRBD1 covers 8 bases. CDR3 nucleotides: TGTGCCAGCAGGTTAACAGGGGGGAGAGTAAATTCACCCCTCCACTTT. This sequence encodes CASRLTGGRVNSPLHF. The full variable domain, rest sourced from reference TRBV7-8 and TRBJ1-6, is GAGVSQSPRYKVAKRGQDVALRCDPISGHVSLFWYQQALGQGPEFLTYFQNEAQLDKSGLPSDRFFAERPEGSVSTLKIQRTQQEDSAVYLCASRLTGGRVNSPLHFGNGTRLTVT.